Below are 8 T cell receptor beta chains sequenced from a single sample in a study of cytomegalovirus exposure and HLA in healthy donors. PCR amplification relied on 60 Vbeta primers (plus 13 Jbeta primers). Sequencing used immunoSEQ multiplex PCR; TCRdb keeps in-frame clones, though not all of them. This table has about 180,000 clones, over 75% appearing once. What was sequenced was PBMCs. The source is a woman in her 30s in good health and CMV-seronegative.

This clone has just a few counts. The chain couples TRBV9 to TRBJ1-3; D gene unclear. V lost 7 bases to trimming and J lost 4 bases, with 6 bases between them. Per germline, CDR1 SGDLS and CDR2 YYNGEE. This CDR3 comprises 11 residues. The CDR3 nucleotides read TGTGCCAGCGGCTCAGGAAACACCATATATTTT. Translating gives CASGSGNTIYF.

The gene calls are TRBV27 and TRBJ2-1, with D perhaps TRBD2 (6 bases). This CDR3 has 11 residues. The germline V gene encodes CDR1 MNHEY and CDR2 SMNVEV (reference sequence). Trimming cost V 2 bases and J 15 bases, with 11 bases left between them. The DNA of the CDR3 is TGTGCCAGCAGTTTAAGGGGAGGATGGTTCTTC. It is translated as CASSLRGGWFF.

V and J are TRBV4-3 and TRBJ1-1; TRBD1 aligns across 10 bases. J was trimmed by 4 bases and V by 0 bases; bases with no gene match: 11. This CDR3 comprises 18 residues. The germline CDR1 and CDR2 sequences are LGHNA and YSLEER. The CDR3 nucleotides are TGCGCCAGCAGCCAAGATATTATGCCGGGACAGGGGACCACTGAAGCTTTCTTT. It encodes CASSQDIMPGQGTTEAFF.

The chain recombines TRBV7-8 with TRBJ1-1; D is undetermined. The CDR3 has 14 residues. Germline CDR1 is SGHVS and CDR2 is FQNEAQ. With 2 bases removed from V and 0 bases from J, the gap between germline ends came to 7 bases. The CDR3 protein is CASSLQILNTEAFF. DNA for the CDR3: TGTGCCAGCAGCTTACAGATCCTGAACACTGAAGCTTTCTTT. The full variable domain, with the rest looked up from reference TRBV7-8 and TRBJ1-1, is GAGVSQSPRYKVAKRGQDVALRCDPISGHVSLFWYQQALGQGPEFLTYFQNEAQLDKSGLPSDRFFAERPEGSVSTLKIQRTQQEDSAVYLCASSLQILNTEAFFGQGTRLTVV.

This rearrangement joins TRBV25-1 to TRBJ1-2, with a possible D match to TRBD1 (6 bases). The CDR3 length is 12 residues. The V gene's germline CDR1 is MGHDK and CDR2 SYGVNS. V was clipped by 3 bases and J by 6 bases, with 8 bases between them. Here the CDR3 DNA reads TGTGCCAGCAGTGAGGGGGCCCATGGCTACACCTTC. Its protein is CASSEGAHGYTF.

This chain links TRBV10-2 with TRBJ1-1; no reliable D call. CDR3 length: 15 amino acids. V was cut by 5 bases and J by 1 base, with 14 bases left in between. Germline CDR1 WSHSY, CDR2 SAAADI. CDR3 nucleotide sequence: TGCGCCAGCAGTTCCTCGGGGTACAAGAACACTGAAGCTTTCTTT. This encodes CASSSSGYKNTEAFF.

The gene calls are TRBV9 and TRBJ2-7, with TRBD2 matching over 11 bases. Germline V CDR1 and CDR2: SGDLS, YYNGEE. The CDR3 runs 15 residues. J was trimmed by 3 bases and V by 3 bases; bases with no gene match: 5. CDR3 bases: TGTGCCAGCAGCGCGAGAGGACTAGCGGGCTACGAGCAGTACTTC. Translating it yields CASSARGLAGYEQYF.

This sequence joins TRBV7-3 and TRBJ2-3; 7 nucleotides agree with TRBD2. The CDR3 loop spans 15 amino acids. CDR1 is SGHTA and CDR2 is FQGTGA in the germline V gene. Trimming cost V 1 base and J 3 bases; bases outside gene matches: 4. CDR3 nucleotides: TGTGCCAGCAGCTTAAGCGGGGGTGAAACAGATACGCAGTATTTT. Its protein is CASSLSGGETDTQYF.